This T cell receptor (beta chain) derives from a study of shared clonotypes between healthy human individuals. Using immunoSEQ multiplex PCR, the repertoire was profiled, and TCRdb retains in-frame clones only, with some absent. In the table there are 2,500,000 or so clones, 90% to 95% of which are singletons. Germline V gene data show CDR1 as SEHNR and CDR2 as FQNEAQ (reference sequence). V was pared by 6 bases and J by 6 bases, with 7 bases of the junction left unmatched. The CDR3 spans 15 residues. Sequenced input: naive CD4+ T cells sorted from blood. Stated subset: CD45RA+ positively selected. The source is a man in his late teens or twenties in good health. V is TRBV7-9 and J is TRBJ2-1, with 11 nucleotides matching TRBD2. In nucleotides, the CDR3 is TGTGCCAGCAGGTTTAGCGGGAGGGCGTCCAATGAGCAGTTCTTC. Protein: CASRFSGRASNEQFF.